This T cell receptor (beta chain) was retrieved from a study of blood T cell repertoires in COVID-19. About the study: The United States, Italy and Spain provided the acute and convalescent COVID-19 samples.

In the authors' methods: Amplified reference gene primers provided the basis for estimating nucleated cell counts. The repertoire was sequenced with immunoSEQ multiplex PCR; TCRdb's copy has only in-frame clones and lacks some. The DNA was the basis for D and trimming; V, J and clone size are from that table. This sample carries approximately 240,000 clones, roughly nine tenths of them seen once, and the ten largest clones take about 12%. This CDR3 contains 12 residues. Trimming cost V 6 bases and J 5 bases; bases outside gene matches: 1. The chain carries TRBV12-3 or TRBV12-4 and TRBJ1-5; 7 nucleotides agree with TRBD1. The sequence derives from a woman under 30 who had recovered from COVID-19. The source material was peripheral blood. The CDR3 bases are TGTGCCAGCAGCCAGGGGGATCAGCCCCAGCATTTT. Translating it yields CASSQGDQPQHF.